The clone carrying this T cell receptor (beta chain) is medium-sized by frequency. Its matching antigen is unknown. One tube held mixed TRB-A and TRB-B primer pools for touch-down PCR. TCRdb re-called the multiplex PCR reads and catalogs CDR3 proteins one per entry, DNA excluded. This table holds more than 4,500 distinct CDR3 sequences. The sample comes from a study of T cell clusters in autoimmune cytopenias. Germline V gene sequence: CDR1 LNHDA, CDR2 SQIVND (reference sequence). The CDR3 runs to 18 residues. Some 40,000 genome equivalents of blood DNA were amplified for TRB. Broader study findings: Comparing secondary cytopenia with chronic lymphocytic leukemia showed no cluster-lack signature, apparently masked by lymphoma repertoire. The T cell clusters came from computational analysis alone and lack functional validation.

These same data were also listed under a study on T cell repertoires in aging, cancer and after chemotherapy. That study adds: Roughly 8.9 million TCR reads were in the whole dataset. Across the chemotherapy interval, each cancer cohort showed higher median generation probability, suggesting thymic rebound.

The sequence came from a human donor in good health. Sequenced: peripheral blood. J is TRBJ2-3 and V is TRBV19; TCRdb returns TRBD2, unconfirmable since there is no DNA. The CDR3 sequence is CASSIDRGSGTSTDTQYF.